This T cell receptor beta chain came from a study of T cell repertoires in cytomegalovirus infection. General observations from the study: The study found HLA-C-restricted CMV-specific TCR beta clonotypes dominating the ex vivo response.

CDR1 and CDR2 from the germline V gene are MNHEY and SVGEGT. Trimming pared 4 bases from V and 1 base from J, leaving 11 bases between. The CDR3 sequence is 15 residues long. TCRdb independently ran MiXCR on the reads; one entry per CDR3 protein. Altogether over 90,000 distinct CDR3 sequences are present, 16% being singletons, with the ten largest covering around 8.5%. This clonotype has at least ten counts. Antigen unknown. The receptor was isolated from a human donor in good health (CMV status not recorded). Some clones in this sample may be carry-over from other donors' samples. The chain links TRBV6-2 or TRBV6-3 to TRBJ1-5; D is unresolved. Sequencing was done on a sample of PBMCs. The CDR3 DNA sequence: TGTGCCAGCAGTTTCGGACGGTTGAGCAATCAGCCCCAGCATTTT. Protein product: CASSFGRLSNQPQHF.